A selection of T cell receptor beta chains follows, all from one sample in a study of beta chain features in type 1 diabetes. Generated by immunoSEQ multiplex PCR, the TCRdb table keeps only in-frame clones and is missing some. The profile shows tens of thousands of clones, about 68% of them singletons. The sequenced sample was Tregs from blood. These receptors came from a man aged 30 to 45 with type 1 diabetes. Some clones in this sample may be carry-over from other donors' samples. Both conserved end residues are part of each CDR3. Fields, in order: clone size, J gene, V gene, D gene, CDR3 DNA, CDR3 protein. The D gene is left open where the match is weak. Clone size is given for some rows only: seen once, a few or many times, or a class if the clone is expanded.

few,TRBJ1-5,TRBV19,NA,TGTGCCAGTAGTGGGGGGACTCGATGGCCCCAGCATTTT,CASSGGTRWPQHF
NA,TRBJ1-4,TRBV5-1,TRBD1,TGCGCCAGCAGCTTGGGACAGGGGGAAGAAAAACTGTTTTTT,CASSLGQGEEKLFF
NA,TRBJ2-7,TRBV5-1,NA,TGCGCCAGCAGCTTCCAGGGGCCTACCTTAGAGCAGTACTTC,CASSFQGPTLEQYF
NA,TRBJ1-1,TRBV9,NA,TGTGCCAGCAGCTTAACTGGGAGTAACACTGAAGCTTTCTTT,CASSLTGSNTEAFF
NA,TRBJ2-5,TRBV9,TRBD2,TGTGCCAGCAGCGTCGGACTAGCGGGGATTCAGACCCAGTACTTC,CASSVGLAGIQTQYF
NA,TRBJ2-5,TRBV7-2,NA,TGTGCCAGCAGCTTAGCGTCCGCAGGAGGAGAGACCCAGTACTTC,CASSLASAGGETQYF
NA,TRBJ2-1,TRBV7-6,NA,TGTGCCAGCAGCTTAGTGGGGACTCCCAGCCCCAATGAGCAGTTCTTC,CASSLVGTPSPNEQFF
NA,TRBJ1-6,TRBV2,TRBD1,TGTGCCAGCAGAGCAGGGTTTCGCGACAGGGGGTTTTCACCCCTCCACTTT,CASRAGFRDRGFSPLHF
NA,TRBJ2-1,TRBV5-6,TRBD2,TGTGCCAGCAGCCAGCGGGGGGGTTCCTACAATGAGCAGTTCTTC,CASSQRGGSYNEQFF
NA,TRBJ1-1,TRBV29-1,NA,TGCAGCGTTGCTACAGGGAGAGACACTGAAGCTTTCTTT,CSVATGRDTEAFF
few,TRBJ2-7,TRBV5-1,NA,TGCGCCAGCAGCTTGGATGGGGCTTCGCAGTACTTC,CASSLDGASQYF
NA,TRBJ2-1,TRBV5-1,NA,TGCGCCAGCAGCGTACTCCCCCGGGACAATGAGCAGTTCTTC,CASSVLPRDNEQFF
few,TRBJ2-2,TRBV4-2,TRBD1,TGTGCCAGCAGCCAAGGATCGCAGGGGGAAGCGAACACCGGGGAGCTGTTTTTT,CASSQGSQGEANTGELFF
NA,TRBJ1-1,TRBV7-8,NA,TGTGCCAGCAGCTACTACATGAACACTGAAGCTTTCTTT,CASSYYMNTEAFF
NA,TRBJ1-6,TRBV19,NA,TGTGCCAGTAGACAGGGTCCTAATTCACCCCTCCACTTT,CASRQGPNSPLHF
few,TRBJ2-7,TRBV27,NA,TGTGCCAGCAGTTCGCCGTTAACATTCCCCTACGAGCAGTACTTC,CASSSPLTFPYEQYF
NA,TRBJ1-3,TRBV2,TRBD1,TGTGCCAGCAGTGCTCGGGACAGGGCCCTTGGAAACACCATATATTTT,CASSARDRALGNTIYF
NA,TRBJ1-6,TRBV21-1,NA,TGTGCCAGCAGCAAAGGGACGGTGCGGCAGGGCAATTCACCCCTCCACTTT,CASSKGTVRQGNSPLHF
NA,TRBJ1-5,TRBV6-6,TRBD1,TGTGCCAGCAGCGGCAGGGGGCTTCAGCCCCAGCATTTT,CASSGRGLQPQHF
NA,TRBJ2-5,TRBV5-6,NA,TGTGCCAGCAGCGCCTCCGGGGAGACCCAGTACTTC,CASSASGETQYF
NA,TRBJ2-3,TRBV7-8,NA,TGTGCCAGCAGCTCATTCGAGGGGGGGGGCCGGGATACGCAGTATTTT,CASSSFEGGGRDTQYF
few,TRBJ2-5,TRBV7-9,TRBD2,TGTGCCAGCAGCCCATTTAGCGGGCAACAAGAGACCCAGTACTTC,CASSPFSGQQETQYF
NA,TRBJ1-1,TRBV19,NA,TGTGCCAGTAGTATAACTCCGAACACTGAAGCTTTCTTT,CASSITPNTEAFF
NA,TRBJ2-7,TRBV2,NA,TGTGCCAGCAGGGCTGACAGCTACGAGCAGTACTTC,CASRADSYEQYF
few,TRBJ2-1,TRBV2,NA,TGTGCCAGCAGTTCCCCTGGTTGGTCCCGCGGGGCCTACAATGAGCAGTTCTTC,CASSSPGWSRGAYNEQFF
NA,TRBJ1-1,TRBV6-5,TRBD1,TGTGCCAGCAGGAAGACAGGGCTCACTGAAGCTTTCTTT,CASRKTGLTEAFF
NA,TRBJ1-4,TRBV30,NA,TGTGCCTGGAGCCCCACGCGGGGGCGTAATGAAAAACTGTTTTTT,CAWSPTRGRNEKLFF
NA,TRBJ1-1,TRBV5-1,NA,TGCGCCAGCAGCTTGGCGGGGGTCCCGACGTCATCTGAAGCTTTCTTT,CASSLAGVPTSSEAFF
NA,TRBJ2-7,TRBV9,NA,TGTGCCAGCAGCGTAGATGGCGGGGCCGCCACCTACGAGCAGTACTTC,CASSVDGGAATYEQYF
NA,TRBJ1-1,TRBV7-9,NA,TGTGCCAGCAGCCTTTCCGGACTTGGGCATGAAGCTTTCTTT,CASSLSGLGHEAFF
few,TRBJ2-7,TRBV14,TRBD1,TGTGCCAGCAGAGGACAGGTCCTCCCGTGGCAGTACTTC,CASRGQVLPWQYF
NA,TRBJ2-5,TRBV2,NA,TGTGCCAGCAGTGCGTTAGGGAGTTGGCAAGAGACCCAGTACTTC,CASSALGSWQETQYF
NA,TRBJ2-7,TRBV7-6,TRBD1,TGTGCCAGCAGCAGGCTAATCCGGGACAGAGGCGAGCAGTACTTC,CASSRLIRDRGEQYF
few,TRBJ2-7,TRBV30,NA,TGTGCCTGGAGTGCCCTTTACGAGCAGTACTTC,CAWSALYEQYF
NA,TRBJ1-2,TRBV5-6,NA,TGTGCCAGCAGCTTGACGCCGGGTGGCTACACCTTC,CASSLTPGGYTF
NA,TRBJ1-2,TRBV28,NA,TGTGCCAGCAGTTGGCCAGGGAACTATGGCTACACCTTC,CASSWPGNYGYTF
NA,TRBJ2-1,TRBV5-6,NA,TGTGCCAGCAGCCTTGGGGGGAGCTCCTACAATGAGCAGTTCTTC,CASSLGGSSYNEQFF
NA,TRBJ2-5,TRBV10-3,NA,TGTGCCATCAGTGAGTCGACGACTATGGAAGAGACCCAGTACTTC,CAISESTTMEETQYF
NA,TRBJ1-2,TRBV2,NA,TGTGCCAGCAGTGACACATCTAACTATGGCTACACCTTC,CASSDTSNYGYTF
NA,TRBJ1-2,TRBV28,NA,TGTGCCTGTTACAGGGTAGGAGCCGCTGGCTACACCTTC,CACYRVGAAGYTF
once,TRBJ2-7,TRBV2,NA,TGTGCCAGCAGTAGGGGTCGGACCTACGAGCAGTACTTC,CASSRGRTYEQYF
NA,TRBJ1-2,TRBV6-1,NA,TGTGCCAGCAGCCGACCGGCAGGGGACTATGGCTACACCTTC,CASSRPAGDYGYTF
NA,TRBJ1-6,TRBV9,NA,TGTGCCAGCAGCCCCCGGTCGGAGTCACCCCTCCACTTT,CASSPRSESPLHF
NA,TRBJ2-7,TRBV18,NA,TGTGCCAGCTCACCCCCGGCGGATTCCTACGAGCAGTACTTC,CASSPPADSYEQYF
NA,TRBJ2-7,TRBV6-5,TRBD2,TGTGCCAGCAGTCCCCTAGCGGGGCTAACCTACGAGCAGTACTTC,CASSPLAGLTYEQYF
NA,TRBJ2-1,TRBV27,TRBD2,TGTGCCAGCAGTCCTCGGAGGAGTAGCGGGGGAACCTCCAAGGGCAATGAGCAGTTCTTC,CASSPRRSSGGTSKGNEQFF
NA,TRBJ2-1,TRBV5-4,TRBD1,TGTGCCAGCAGCCTCGACAGGGGTGGGAATGAGCAGTTCTTC,CASSLDRGGNEQFF
NA,TRBJ2-5,TRBV25-1,NA,TGTGCCAGCAGTGGGGCGGAGACCCAGTACTTC,CASSGAETQYF
few,TRBJ1-2,TRBV29-1,NA,TGCAGCGCGATGAGGGCTAACTATGGCTACACCTTC,CSAMRANYGYTF
few,TRBJ1-3,TRBV6-1,NA,TGTGCCAGCAGTGAAGTAGGCGGGTATGGAAACACCATATATTTT,CASSEVGGYGNTIYF
NA,TRBJ2-3,TRBV5-6,NA,TGTGCCAGCAGCACGGGGGATTACACAGATACGCAGTATTTT,CASSTGDYTDTQYF
NA,TRBJ1-2,TRBV18,NA,TGTGCCAGCTCACCACGACAGGCCTATGGCTACACCTTC,CASSPRQAYGYTF
NA,TRBJ2-1,TRBV19,NA,TGTGCCAGTAGTAAAGGGGGGGGCGGGGATGAGCAGTTCTTC,CASSKGGGGDEQFF
NA,TRBJ2-2,TRBV5-1,NA,TGCGCCAGCAGCCCGGCTGGAAGGAGAACCGGGGAGCTGTTTTTT,CASSPAGRRTGELFF
few,TRBJ2-1,TRBV29-1,NA,TGCAGCGTTGAAGGGGTGGTTGCGGGGAGCTCCTACAATGAGCAGTTCTTC,CSVEGVVAGSSYNEQFF